This TCR beta chain was sequenced in a study of blood T cell repertoires in COVID-19. As handled by the study authors: Estimation of nucleated cell counts relied on the amplification of reference gene primers. The assay was immunoSEQ multiplex PCR, and TCRdb's table has in-frame clones only and misses some. The V and J calls and the clone size are those of that table, but D and trimming were determined from the DNA. The data show about 44,000 clones, approximately 89% seen once. V gave up 4 bases and J gave up 9 bases; unmatched junction bases: 2. The CDR3 is made up of 14 amino acids. Germline CDR1 reads SGHVS; CDR2 reads FNYEAQ. About this clone itself: Other DNA sequences in this specimen translate into the identical CDR3.

The TCR was taken from a woman aged 40 to 50 with acute or convalescent COVID-19. The sample was peripheral blood. The chain joins TRBV7-6 to TRBJ1-6; the match to TRBD1 covers 11 bases. The CDR3 loop reads CASSSDRGLSPLHF. CDR3 nucleotide sequence: TGTGCCAGCAGCTCGGACAGGGGGCTTTCACCCCTCCACTTT.